The 29 T cell receptor beta chains below were found in one sample sequenced in a study of CD8 T cells in Susac syndrome. An input of about 0.5 to 1 ug of RNA was subjected to reverse transcription using random hexamers. MiXCR, run by TCRdb on the immunoSEQ multiplex PCR reads, gives a single entry per CDR3 protein. In the table there are about 66,000 distinct CDR3 sequences, around 95% of which are singletons. Input material: CD8+ T cells from PBMCs. All receptors come from a human donor with multiple sclerosis.

In DNA form, the CDR3 reads TGTGCCACCAGCCCGCATACCGGGGACAGTACCTACGAGCAGTACTTC. Its translation: CATSPHTGDSTYEQYF. V is TRBV15 and J is TRBJ2-7; 7 bases are a match to TRBD1. This CDR3 spans 16 amino acids. The germline V gene encodes CDR1 LNHNV and CDR2 YYDKDF (reference sequence). The trim removed 5 bases at V and 2 bases at J, leaving 12 bases unmatched.

In its sample, this clonotype was seen a few times. The junction and the germline gene differ at one end; a read error may be behind it. This chain joins TRBV30 and TRBJ1-1; D perhaps matches TRBD1 (5 bases). There are 14 residues in the CDR3. Germline V CDR1 and CDR2: GTSNPN, SVGIG (reference sequence). CDR3 region: CAWSVSGLDTEAFF. DNA of the CDR3: TGTGCCTGGAGTGTGTCGGGGCTGGACACTGAAGCTTTTTTT.

This chain joins TRBV3-1 and TRBJ1-4, with a tentative D call TRBD1 (5 bases). Germline assignment: CDR1 LGHDT and CDR2 YNNKEL (reference sequence). The CDR3 sequence is 15 residues long. V lost 4 bases to trimming and J lost 7 bases, with 16 bases between them. The CDR3 here is CASSLHRDVGEKLFF. The CDR3 nucleotides read TGTGCCAGCAGCCTTCACCGGGACGTAGGTGAAAAACTGTTTTTT.

This clonotype appeared a few times. The gene calls are TRBV18 and TRBJ2-1; perhaps TRBD2 as D (5 bases). V was pared by 4 bases and J by 5 bases, with 6 bases between. Germline lookup yields CDR1 KGHSH and CDR2 LQKENI. CDR3 length: 12 amino acids. The CDR3 here is CASSLGDNEQFF. The CDR3 DNA is TGTGCCAGCTCACTCGGGGACAATGAGCAGTTCTTC.

The CDR3 DNA sequence: TGTGCCAGCAGCGGGGACAGGCTGGGCTACAATGAGCAGTTCTTC. It codes for CASSGDRLGYNEQFF. The chain uses TRBV2 and TRBJ2-1, with 8 positions matching TRBD1. Germline V gene lookup returns CDR1 SNHLY and CDR2 FYNNEI. V lost 6 bases and J lost 3; bases outside the gene matches: 7. The CDR3 has 15 amino acids.

To note about this clonotype: At one end the junction does not follow the germline gene, possibly because of a read error. The gene calls are TRBV9 and TRBJ1-3; the D is unclear. Germline CDR1 SGDLS, CDR2 YYNGEE. The CDR3 length is 15 residues. CDR3 in amino acids: CASSEQGHSENTIYF. CDR3 sequence (DNA): TGTGCCTCCAGCGAACAAGGTCATTCTGAAAACACCATATATTTT.

The chain links TRBV19 to TRBJ1-1; D is unclear. Between the trimmed V and J ends, which lost 3 bases and 4 bases, there was a span of 9 bases. The germline CDR1 and CDR2 sequences are LNHDA and SQIVND (reference sequence). This CDR3 contains 13 residues. CDR3 sequence reads: CASSISGVTEAFF. The CDR3 DNA is TGTGCCAGTAGTATCTCTGGGGTCACTGAAGCTTTCTTT.

This chain joins TRBV5-4 and TRBJ1-1; maybe TRBD1 (5 bases). The CDR3 sequence is 12 residues long. Germline V lookup: CDR1 SGHNT, CDR2 YYREEE (reference sequence). The V end was cut by 4 bases, the J end by 8 bases, with 12 bases between. In DNA form, the CDR3 reads TGTGCCAGCAGCCTGGTGGGGGAGGAAGCTTTCTTT. It translates to CASSLVGEEAFF.

This clonotype is a singleton in its sample. The chain carries TRBV13 and TRBJ2-7, with TRBD1 as a possible D gene (5 bases). Germline CDR1 is PRHDT and CDR2 is FYEKMQ (reference sequence). The length of the CDR3 is 15 residues. V gave up 0 bases and J gave up 5 bases, with 14 bases separating them. As DNA, the CDR3 is TGTGCCAGCAGCTTAGGGGGGCAATCTCGCCACGAGCAGTACTTC. Its translation: CASSLGGQSRHEQYF.

The V and J genes are TRBV7-3 and TRBJ2-7; 9 nucleotides match TRBD1. J was trimmed by 2 bases and V by 0 bases; bases with no gene match: 8. Per germline, CDR1 SGHTA and CDR2 FQGTGA. This CDR3 spans 17 amino acids. The CDR3 nucleotides read TGTGCCAGCAGCTTAACCCCCGGGGACAGGGAAGCCTACGAGCAGTACTTC. Its protein product is CASSLTPGDREAYEQYF.

This chain links TRBV9 with TRBJ2-1; 8 bases are shared with TRBD1. CDR1 SGDLS and CDR2 YYNGEE come from the germline V gene. V shed 0 bases, J shed 4 bases, and the junction held 6 bases outside the gene matches. The CDR3 runs 16 residues. DNA of the CDR3: TGTGCCAGCAGCGTAGATCCGGACAGGGCTTACAATGAGCAGTTCTTC. Its translation is CASSVDPDRAYNEQFF.

The table lists this clonotype with a count of one. The chain has TRBV29-1 and TRBJ2-1; D is unclear. Trimming stripped 4 bases from V and 0 bases from J, with 16 bases between. The CDR3 is 16 residues long. Germline V gene data show CDR1 as SQVTM and CDR2 as ANQGSEA. The CDR3 loop reads CSVVKTYPLSYNEQFF. CDR3 sequence (DNA): TGCAGCGTTGTAAAGACCTACCCCCTCTCCTACAATGAGCAGTTCTTC.

V usage is TRBV15 and J usage is TRBJ2-3, with 12 bases that match TRBD2. This CDR3 has 16 amino acids. With 3 bases clipped from V and 2 bases from J, the junction kept 3 bases outside the gene matches. Germline loops: CDR1 LNHNV, CDR2 YYDKDF (reference sequence). For the CDR3, the DNA is TGTGCCACCAGCAGGACTAGCGGGAGTAACACAGATACGCAGTATTTT. Protein sequence: CATSRTSGSNTDTQYF.

The chain has TRBV28 and TRBJ2-7, with D perhaps matching TRBD2 (6 bases). This CDR3 contains 13 residues. Germline loops: CDR1 MDHEN, CDR2 SYDVKM. V gave up 5 bases and J gave up 5 bases, with 13 bases separating them. In nucleotides, the CDR3 is TGTGCCAGCAGTACCGGGGGTCTCAACGAGCAGTACTTC. The encoded protein is CASSTGGLNEQYF.

The genes are TRBV3-1 and TRBJ2-3; 8 bases are a match to TRBD2. This CDR3 comprises 16 residues. Trimming cost V 1 base and J 4 bases; bases outside gene matches: 7. CDR1 and CDR2 from the germline V gene are LGHDT and YNNKEL (reference sequence). The CDR3: CASSQVRSGRPDTQYF. DNA of the CDR3: TGTGCCAGCAGCCAAGTGCGGAGCGGGAGACCAGATACGCAGTATTTT.

The chain uses TRBV9 and TRBJ1-1, with D hard to call. The CDR3 sequence is 13 residues long. Germline values: CDR1 SGDLS, CDR2 YYNGEE. Trimming took off 4 bases at V and 3 bases at J, with 10 bases between the two ends. CDR3: CASSPPEDTEAFF. The CDR3, as DNA: TGTGCCAGCAGCCCCCCAGAGGACACTGAAGCTTTCTTT.

V is TRBV2 and J is TRBJ2-3, with D perhaps matching TRBD2 (5 bases). The CDR3 runs to 16 residues. Germline V gene data show CDR1 as SNHLY and CDR2 as FYNNEI. Trimming stripped 1 base from V and 0 bases from J, with 11 bases between. The CDR3 region has the DNA TGTGCCAGCAGTGAAGGCCGGGGTTTGAGCACAGATACGCAGTATTTT. Its translation is CASSEGRGLSTDTQYF.

The chain recombines TRBV9 with TRBJ1-2; possible D gene TRBD1, 5 bases. The V end lost 0 bases, the J end lost 0 bases, and 9 bases lay between the germline ends. Germline values: CDR1 SGDLS, CDR2 YYNGEE. The CDR3 has 15 amino acids. The CDR3 DNA reads TGTGCCAGCAGCGTAGGCGGGGCCGCTAACTATGGCTACACCTTC. As protein: CASSVGGAANYGYTF.

The chain combines TRBV15 with TRBJ1-5; a possible D gene is TRBD1 (6 bases). CDR1 and CDR2 from the germline V gene are LNHNV and YYDKDF (reference sequence). Trimming took 5 bases from V and 0 from J, leaving 11 bases between them. The CDR3 sequence is 15 residues long. The CDR3 region has the DNA TGTGCCACCAGCCGCCGGGACATTAGCAATCAGCCCCAGCATTTT. This sequence encodes CATSRRDISNQPQHF.

The V and J genes are TRBV13 and TRBJ2-5; 7 positions agree with TRBD2. The V segment lost 4 bases and the J segment 5 bases; nucleotides outside the gene matches: 4. Germline loops: CDR1 PRHDT, CDR2 FYEKMQ (reference sequence). This CDR3 has 13 amino acids. CDR3 region: CASSSGGIETQYF. The DNA for the CDR3 is TGTGCCAGCAGCTCCGGGGGGATTGAGACCCAGTACTTC. The variable domain in full, with the rest retrieved from reference TRBV13 and TRBJ2-5, is AAGVIQSPRHLIKEKRETATLKCYPIPRHDTVYWYQQGPGQDPQFLISFYEKMQSDKGSIPDRFSAQQFSDYHSELNMSSLELGDSALYFCASSSGGIETQYFGPGTRLLVL.

The CDR3 coding sequence is TGTGCCAGCAGCCAAGCGACGGCAGAGACCCAGTACTTC. Protein sequence: CASSQATAETQYF. The chain joins TRBV3-1 to TRBJ2-5; the D is unclear. The V gene lost 1 base and the J gene lost 4 bases, with 7 bases spanning the gap. CDR1 LGHDT and CDR2 YNNKEL come from the germline V gene (reference sequence). CDR3 length: 13 amino acids.

The V and J genes are TRBV20-1 and TRBJ2-7; perhaps D is TRBD1 or TRBD2 (5 bases each). Per the germline V gene, CDR1 is DFQATT and CDR2 is SNEGSKA (reference sequence). The length of the CDR3 is 16 residues. V was cut by 3 bases and J by 5 bases, with 23 bases left in between. CDR3 DNA sequence: TGCAGTGCTAGCCCCTCCAACGGGGTCTGGGGCCACGAGCAGTACTTC. Translation gives CSASPSNGVWGHEQYF.

The chain joins TRBV7-9 to TRBJ2-7; D gene uncertain. Germline assignment: CDR1 SEHNR and CDR2 FQNEAQ (reference sequence). This CDR3 contains 13 residues. Trimming stripped 5 bases from V and 4 bases from J, with 12 bases between. CDR3 in DNA: TGTGCCAGCAGCGGCCCGCAGGCGTACGAGCAGTACTTC. It translates to CASSGPQAYEQYF.

This sequence joins TRBV28 and TRBJ2-2; D remains ambiguous. Germline CDR1 MDHEN, CDR2 SYDVKM. The CDR3 is 15 residues long. The V gene lost 2 bases and the J gene lost 0 bases, with 7 bases spanning the gap. CDR3 in DNA: TGTGCCAGCAGTTTAGTGGGGACGAACACCGGGGAGCTGTTTTTT. Encoded protein: CASSLVGTNTGELFF.

The genes are TRBV19 and TRBJ2-1; TRBD2 matches 10 bases. The CDR3 sequence is 14 residues long. Germline CDR1 and CDR2: LNHDA and SQIVND (reference sequence). Trimming removed 5 bases from V and 6 bases from J; junction bases left unmatched: 4. CDR3 in DNA: TGTGCCAGTAGTGGGGGACTAGCGTCCAATGAGCAGTTCTTC. Protein sequence: CASSGGLASNEQFF.

The chain has TRBV7-9 and TRBJ2-7; 8 nucleotides align to TRBD1. The CDR3 is 13 residues long. Per germline, CDR1 SEHNR and CDR2 FQNEAQ (reference sequence). Germline trimming cut 5 bases from V and 5 bases from J; bases unmatched to any gene: 5. The CDR3 DNA follows: TGTGCCAGCAGCCGACAGGGGAGCGACGAGCAGTACTTC. Its protein is CASSRQGSDEQYF.

The chain recombines TRBV3-1 with TRBJ2-1, with TRBD2 matching over 12 bases. Germline CDR1 is LGHDT and CDR2 is YNNKEL (reference sequence). The CDR3 is made up of 18 amino acids. J lost 5 bases, V lost 1 base, and 9 bases had no gene match. CDR3 DNA sequence: TGTGCCAGCAGCCAAGTCCTAGCGGGAGGGCCGGGGAACAATGAGCAGTTCTTC. Translated, it gives CASSQVLAGGPGNNEQFF.

J is TRBJ1-1 and V is TRBV12-3 or TRBV12-4; D possibly corresponds to TRBD1 (5 bases). V lost 7 bases to trimming and J lost 1 base, with 10 bases between them. The CDR3 runs to 13 residues. Here the CDR3 reads CASMGQSNTEAFF. As DNA, the CDR3 is TGTGCCAGCATGGGGCAGTCGAACACTGAAGCTTTCTTT.

This clonotype was recorded once. This chain links TRBV5-6 with TRBJ2-1, with D maybe TRBD2 (5 bases). Trimming cost V 0 bases and J 6 bases, with 10 bases left between them. CDR1 is SGHDT and CDR2 is YYEEEE in the germline V gene. The CDR3 extends over 14 amino acids. CDR3 sequence: CASSLGLTINEQFF. DNA of the CDR3: TGTGCCAGCAGCTTGGGACTAACAATCAATGAGCAGTTCTTC.